This T cell receptor (beta chain) is drawn from a study of CD8+CD57+ T cells in acquired aplastic anemia. Looking at the study overall: Sorted CD4+ and CD8+ cells yielded around 3 ug of DNA on average. The study's findings and limits: About 30 was the count of CD8+ CDR3 sequences that patients shared with controls. Patients and controls were not found to differ significantly in CD8+ Simpson's diversity.

For CDR3 and TCR beta VDJ profiling, genomic DNA was the template used. From the reads, TCRdb called clonotypes with MiXCR, one entry per CDR3 protein. The sample includes 210,000 or so distinct CDR3 sequences, around 50% of them seen just once. Germline values: CDR1 SNHLY, CDR2 FYNNEI. This CDR3 comprises 14 residues. All patients picked for sequencing had shown, by flow cytometry, an expansion of CD8+CD57+ cells. Blood sampling was performed on the patients, and none of them had received therapy by then. As for this clonotype: The antigen remains undetermined. One junction end does not reproduce the germline sequence, and a read error may be involved.

The chain uses TRBV2 and TRBJ1-5; 10 bases match TRBD1. Sequencing was done on a sample of sorted CD4+, CD8+, or CD8+CD57+ T cells (not recorded which) from PBMCs. This clonotype originated in a human donor with aplastic anemia. The CDR3: CASRDRGHNQPQHF. CDR3 DNA sequence: TGTGCCAGCCGTGACAGGGGGCATAATCAGCCCCAGCATTTT.